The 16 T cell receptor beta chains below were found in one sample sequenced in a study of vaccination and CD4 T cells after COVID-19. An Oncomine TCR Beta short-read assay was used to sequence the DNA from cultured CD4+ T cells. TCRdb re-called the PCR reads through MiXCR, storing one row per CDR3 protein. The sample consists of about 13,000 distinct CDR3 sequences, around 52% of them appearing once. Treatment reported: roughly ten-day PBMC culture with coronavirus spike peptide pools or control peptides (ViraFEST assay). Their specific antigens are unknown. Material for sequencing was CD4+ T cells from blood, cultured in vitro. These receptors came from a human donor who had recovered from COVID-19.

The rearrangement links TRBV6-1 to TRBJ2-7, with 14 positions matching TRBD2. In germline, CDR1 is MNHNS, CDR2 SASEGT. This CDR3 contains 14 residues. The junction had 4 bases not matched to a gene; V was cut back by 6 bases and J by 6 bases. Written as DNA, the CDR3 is TGTGCCAGCAGGGGGACTAGCGGGAGTGGCGAGCAGTACTTC. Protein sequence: CASRGTSGSGEQYF.

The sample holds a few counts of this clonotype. This CDR3 reads CASSEGQANYEQYF. CDR3 nucleotide sequence: TGTGCCAGCAGTGAGGGACAGGCGAACTACGAGCAGTACTTC. The chain recombines TRBV6-1 with TRBJ2-7, with 8 bases matching TRBD1. The CDR3 spans 14 residues. The ends lost 3 bases at V and 3 bases at J; junction bases unmatched: 4. The germline gives CDR1 MNHNS, CDR2 SASEGT.

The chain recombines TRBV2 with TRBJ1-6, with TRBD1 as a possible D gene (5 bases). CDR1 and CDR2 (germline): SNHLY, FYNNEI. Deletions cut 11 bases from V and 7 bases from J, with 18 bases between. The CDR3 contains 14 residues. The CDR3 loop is CAGASGTRNSPLHF. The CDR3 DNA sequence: TGTGCCGGCGCGAGTGGGACGAGAAATTCACCCCTCCACTTT.

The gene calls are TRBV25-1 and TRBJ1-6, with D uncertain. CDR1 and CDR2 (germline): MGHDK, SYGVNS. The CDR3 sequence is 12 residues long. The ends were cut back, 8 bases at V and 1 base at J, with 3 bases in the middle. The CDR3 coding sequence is TGTGCCAGCGGATCCTATAATTCACCCCTCCACTTT. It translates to CASGSYNSPLHF.

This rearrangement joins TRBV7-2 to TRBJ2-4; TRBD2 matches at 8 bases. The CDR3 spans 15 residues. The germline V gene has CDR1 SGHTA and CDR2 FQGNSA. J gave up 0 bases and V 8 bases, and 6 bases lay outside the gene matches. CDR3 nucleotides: TGTGCCAGCGGACTAGCCTCACTAGCCAAAAACATTCAGTACTTC. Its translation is CASGLASLAKNIQYF.

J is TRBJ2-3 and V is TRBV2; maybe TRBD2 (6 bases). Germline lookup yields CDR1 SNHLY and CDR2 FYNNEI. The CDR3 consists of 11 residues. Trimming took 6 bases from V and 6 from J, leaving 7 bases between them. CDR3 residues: CASRRGDTQYF. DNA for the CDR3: TGTGCCAGCAGACGGGGGGATACGCAGTATTTT.

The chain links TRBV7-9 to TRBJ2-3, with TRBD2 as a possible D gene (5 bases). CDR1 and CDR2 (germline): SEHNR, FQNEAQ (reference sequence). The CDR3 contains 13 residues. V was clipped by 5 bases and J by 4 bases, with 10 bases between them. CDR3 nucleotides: TGTGCCAGCAGCCCGCGGGCGGCAGATACGCAGTATTTT. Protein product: CASSPRAADTQYF.

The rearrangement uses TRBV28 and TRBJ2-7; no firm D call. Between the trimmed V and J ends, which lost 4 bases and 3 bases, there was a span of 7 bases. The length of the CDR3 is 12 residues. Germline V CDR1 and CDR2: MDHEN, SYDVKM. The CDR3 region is CASSYFNYEQYF. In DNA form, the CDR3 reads TGTGCCAGCAGTTATTTCAACTACGAGCAGTACTTC.

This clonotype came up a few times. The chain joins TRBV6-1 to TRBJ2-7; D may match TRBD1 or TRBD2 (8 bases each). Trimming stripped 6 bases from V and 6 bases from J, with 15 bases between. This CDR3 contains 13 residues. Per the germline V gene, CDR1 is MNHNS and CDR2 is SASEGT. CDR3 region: CASSQGAGGEQYF. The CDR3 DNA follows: TGTGCCAGCAGCCAGGGGGCGGGGGGCGAGCAGTACTTC.

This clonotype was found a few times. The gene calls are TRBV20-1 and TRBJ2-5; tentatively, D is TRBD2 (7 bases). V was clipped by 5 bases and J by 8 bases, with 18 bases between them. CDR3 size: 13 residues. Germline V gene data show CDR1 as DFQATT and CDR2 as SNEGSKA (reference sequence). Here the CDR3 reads CSADARGGTTQYF. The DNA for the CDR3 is TGCAGTGCTGACGCTAGGGGGGGAACCACCCAGTACTTC.

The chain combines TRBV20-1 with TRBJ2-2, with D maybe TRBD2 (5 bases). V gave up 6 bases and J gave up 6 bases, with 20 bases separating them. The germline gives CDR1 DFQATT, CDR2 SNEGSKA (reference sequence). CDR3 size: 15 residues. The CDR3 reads CSAEGLPLSPGELFF. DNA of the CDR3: TGCAGTGCAGAAGGACTCCCGTTAAGTCCCGGGGAGCTGTTTTTT.

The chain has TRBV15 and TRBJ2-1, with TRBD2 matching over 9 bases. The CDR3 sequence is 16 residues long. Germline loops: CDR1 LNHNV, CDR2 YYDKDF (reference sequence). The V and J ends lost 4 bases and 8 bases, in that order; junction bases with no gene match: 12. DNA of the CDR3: TGTGCCACCAGCAAAGAGCGGGGGGCAGGTTTCGATGAGCAGTTCTTC. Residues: CATSKERGAGFDEQFF.

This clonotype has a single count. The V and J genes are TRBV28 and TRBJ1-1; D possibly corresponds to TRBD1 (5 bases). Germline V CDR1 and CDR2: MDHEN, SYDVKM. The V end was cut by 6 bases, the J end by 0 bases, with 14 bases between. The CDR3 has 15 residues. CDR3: CASSRGGIMNTEAFF. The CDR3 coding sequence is TGTGCCAGCAGCCGCGGGGGGATCATGAACACTGAAGCTTTCTTT.

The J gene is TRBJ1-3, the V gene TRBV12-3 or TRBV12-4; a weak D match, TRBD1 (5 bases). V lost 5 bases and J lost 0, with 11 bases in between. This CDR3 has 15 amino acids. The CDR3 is CASSKRQSSGNTIYF. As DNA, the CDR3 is TGTGCCAGCAGTAAAAGACAGAGCTCTGGAAACACCATATATTTT.

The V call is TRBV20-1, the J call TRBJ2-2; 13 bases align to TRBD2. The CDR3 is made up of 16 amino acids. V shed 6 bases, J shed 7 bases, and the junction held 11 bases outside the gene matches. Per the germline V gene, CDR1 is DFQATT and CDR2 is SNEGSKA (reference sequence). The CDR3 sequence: CSAPGTSGKAIGELFF. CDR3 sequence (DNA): TGCAGTGCCCCTGGGACTAGCGGGAAGGCAATCGGGGAGCTGTTTTTT.

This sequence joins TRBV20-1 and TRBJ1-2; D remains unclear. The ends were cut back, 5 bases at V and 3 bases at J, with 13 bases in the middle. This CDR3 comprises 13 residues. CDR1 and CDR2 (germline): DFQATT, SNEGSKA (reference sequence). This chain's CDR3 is CSAPFQLDYGYTF. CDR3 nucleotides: TGCAGTGCTCCGTTTCAGCTGGACTATGGCTACACCTTC.